Given below is one T cell receptor (beta chain) in context. No antigen is known for it. Germline and junction disagree at one end, which may indicate a read error. Arm-PCR with iRepertoire HTBI primers amplified the CDR3 regions for these TCR beta libraries. TCRdb re-derived calls from the multiplex PCR reads in MiXCR, one entry per CDR3 protein. This sample yields about 530,000 distinct CDR3 sequences, of which 15% to 20% are seen a single time; around a quarter belongs to the top ten. The sample is drawn from a study of regulatory T cells in long-lasting Graves disease. Time point indicated: newly diagnosed GD, antithyroid drugs for less than 3 months. The TCR library was made from RNA extracted from PBMCs. The CDR3 is made up of 16 amino acids. Germline V gives CDR1 LGHDT, CDR2 YNNKEL (reference sequence). Broader study findings: TRBV28, TRBJ1-2 and TRBJ2-5 were favored in persistent disease.

Separately, the same data were catalogued under a study of T cells in Graves' hyperthyroidism and ophthalmopathy. That source reports: Most thyroid-expanded clonotypes above 0.001 were also found in blood.

Sequencing used peripheral blood mononuclear cells (PBMCs), obtained at new diagnosis, from a patient treated with antithyroid drugs. This sequence originates from a woman aged 40-60 years with Graves disease. The chain carries TRBV3-1 and TRBJ2-3; the D is unclear. The CDR3 loop reads CASSQAIAPPTNTQYF. The CDR3, as DNA: TGTGCCAGCAGCCAAGCAATCGCACCCCCCACAAATACGCAGTATTTT.